This T cell receptor beta chain was retrieved from a study of blood T cell repertoires in COVID-19 (dated by TCRdb to the early 2020s). Study-wide context: Samples covering the acute and convalescent phases of COVID-19 were provided by collaborators in the United States, Italy and Spain. The material from the prospective study consisted of cDNA or gDNA derived from T cells, B-cell-depleted T cells, or PBMCs. Subjects who had been exposed to COVID-19, were actively infected with it, or had recovered from it provided the deeply sampled blood TCRbeta repertoires that made up the dataset. A freely available public database, intended as a resource for researchers studying the immune response to SARS-CoV-2, is where the repertoires were released. Samples were obtained from the ongoing ImmuneRACE study (first 160 participants) and from about 1,300 subjects provided by 6 global collaborators. Nearly every sample came with metadata listing a de-identified subject ID, COVID-19 status, age in years and sex. Where available, HLA class I and class II types were taken from metadata supplied by the sample provider and were not determined by assay-based typing. Overall results and qualifications from the work: How much clinical and demographic metadata was included differed by source and by participant, and the metadata was provided uncurated.

Enrolling through a virtual design, the prospective study's participants ranged in age from roughly 18 to 89 years and lived across about two dozen United States geographic areas. To assign participants to cohorts, the prospective study relied on clinical history that participants themselves reported in a screening survey and a study questionnaire. Recovered participants in ImmuneRACE Cohort 3 were defined by two consecutive negative NP/OP PCR tests, clearance by a healthcare professional, or resolution of symptoms. In the prospective study, whole blood, serum and a nasopharyngeal or oropharyngeal swab were collected from each participant by mobile phlebotomists. Participants in the prospective study had the option to provide additional blood draws and questionnaires over an approximately two-month period. Prospective study blood samples were shipped either frozen or at room temperature before DNA extraction.

As regards this clone: It has no known antigen specificity. No clone much larger than this one lies a single base away; base qualities are absent.

TCRbeta CDR3 regions were amplified from genomic DNA by means of the immunoSEQ Assay, a bias-controlled multiplex PCR. Concerning the study's data processing: The number of nucleated cells in each sample was estimated from the amplification of reference gene primers within the assay. To quantify the absolute abundance of each unique TCRbeta CDR3 rearrangement, sequence reads were collapsed and filtered. Productive Simpson clonality was computed per sample as the square root of Simpson's diversity index over productive rearrangements. TCRdb's version of the immuneACCESS table is confined to in-frame rearrangements and falls short of the full clone set. An unresolved V gene accounts for under half of the shortfall where checked; the remainder is of unknown origin. V and J calls and clone size are given by that table; D and trimming were obtained from the DNA. This sample has about 160,000 clones in its table, and roughly 90% of those were observed once. The top ten clones comprise approximately 7% of the sample.

The germline V gene encodes CDR1 MNHNY and CDR2 SVGAGI (reference sequence). Including the terminal cysteine and phenylalanine, the CDR3 comprises 15 residues. The only DNA kept is the CDR3, 45 bases in frame from the first base. The junction carries 10 bases between V and J, which are trimmed by 0 bases and 7 bases respectively. Material for sequencing was PBMCs or T cells enriched from blood (not recorded which). Recombination connected TRBV6-6 to TRBJ1-6, with the D gene not clear enough to name. This sequence originates from a woman aged 45-65 years who had recovered from COVID-19. The encoded CDR3 is CASSYSGGRNSPLHF. The nucleotide sequence is TGTGCCAGCAGTTACTCGGGAGGGAGAAATTCACCCCTCCACTTT.